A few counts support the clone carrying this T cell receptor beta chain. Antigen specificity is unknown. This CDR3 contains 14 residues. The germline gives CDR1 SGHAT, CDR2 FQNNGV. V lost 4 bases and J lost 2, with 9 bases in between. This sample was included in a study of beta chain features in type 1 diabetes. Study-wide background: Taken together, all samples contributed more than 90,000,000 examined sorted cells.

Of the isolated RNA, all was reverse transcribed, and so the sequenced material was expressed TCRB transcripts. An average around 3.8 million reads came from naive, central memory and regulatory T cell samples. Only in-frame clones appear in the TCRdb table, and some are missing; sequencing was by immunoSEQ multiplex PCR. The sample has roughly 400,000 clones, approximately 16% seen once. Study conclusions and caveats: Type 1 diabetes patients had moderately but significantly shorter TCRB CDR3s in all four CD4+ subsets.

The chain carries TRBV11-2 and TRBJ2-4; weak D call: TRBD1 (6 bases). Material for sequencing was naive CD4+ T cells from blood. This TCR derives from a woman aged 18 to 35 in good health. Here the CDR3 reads CASSSGQSKNIQYF. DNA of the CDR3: TGTGCCAGCAGCTCCGGACAGTCCAAAAACATTCAGTACTTC.